What follows are 24 T cell receptor beta chains derived from one specimen sequenced in a study of T cell changes during pregnancy in multiple sclerosis. Using immunoSEQ multiplex PCR, the repertoire was profiled, and TCRdb retains in-frame clones only, with some absent. Among around 30,000 clones listed, roughly 86% were seen once. The material was CD8+ T cells from peripheral blood mononuclear cells, obtained in the first trimester of pregnancy. These receptor sequences come from a female donor with multiple sclerosis, enrolled in a pregnancy study.

This rearrangement joins TRBV7-3 to TRBJ1-6, with 10 positions matching TRBD1. The CDR3 is made up of 11 amino acids. V was clipped by 5 bases and J by 19 bases; unmatched bases: 5. Germline-derived CDR1 and CDR2 are SGHTA and FQGTGA. CDR3: CASSGRDRGHF. The CDR3 DNA is TGTGCCAGCAGCGGCCGGGACAGGGGACACTTT.

The genes are TRBV5-1 and TRBJ2-1; TRBD1 matches at 7 bases. J gave up 8 bases and V 2 bases, and 4 bases lay outside the gene matches. The germline CDR1 and CDR2 sequences are SGHRS and YFSETQ. The CDR3 has 13 amino acids. The CDR3 region is CASSFDRVDEQFF. Here the CDR3 DNA reads TGCGCCAGCAGCTTTGACAGGGTGGATGAGCAGTTCTTC.

This clone was counted once. The chain carries TRBV27 and TRBJ2-7; 7 nucleotides line up with TRBD1. V lost 0 bases and J lost 1; bases outside the gene matches: 3. CDR1 is MNHEY and CDR2 is SMNVEV in the germline V gene (reference sequence). This CDR3 is 15 amino acids long. As DNA, the CDR3 is TGTGCCAGCAGTTTATCTTGGGACAGTTCCTACGAGCAGTACTTC. Its protein is CASSLSWDSSYEQYF.

The chain links TRBV28 to TRBJ1-1; D is unclear. The V end was cut by 4 bases, the J end by 7 bases, with 10 bases between. Germline V gives CDR1 MDHEN, CDR2 SYDVKM. The CDR3 totals 12 residues. The CDR3 loop reads CASSYGEGEAFF. CDR3 in DNA: TGTGCCAGCAGTTACGGGGAGGGTGAAGCTTTCTTT.

This chain joins TRBV10-3 and TRBJ2-7; TRBD2 matches at 12 bases. The V and J ends lost 4 bases and 0 bases, in that order; junction bases with no gene match: 4. Germline CDR1 reads ENHRY; CDR2 reads SYGVKD. There are 16 residues in the CDR3. The CDR3 is CAISGTSGMNSYEQYF. CDR3 bases: TGTGCCATCAGTGGGACTAGCGGGATGAACTCCTACGAGCAGTACTTC.

The chain combines TRBV15 with TRBJ1-5; D is ambiguous. With 0 bases removed from V and 7 bases from J, the gap between germline ends came to 10 bases. This CDR3 has 14 amino acids. Germline CDR1 and CDR2: LNHNV and YYDKDF (reference sequence). In nucleotides, the CDR3 is TGTGCCACCAGCAGAGATGCTCGGAGGCAGCCCCAGCATTTT. Translating it yields CATSRDARRQPQHF.

V gene TRBV28 combines with J gene TRBJ1-2, with D hard to call. Germline values: CDR1 MDHEN, CDR2 SYDVKM. V was cut by 1 base and J by 4 bases, with 4 bases left in between. The CDR3 has 12 amino acids. CDR3 in amino acids: CASSLSLYGYTF. The CDR3 DNA reads TGTGCCAGCAGTTTATCCCTCTATGGCTACACCTTC.

V is TRBV2 and J is TRBJ2-5, with D possibly TRBD2 on 7 matching bases. V lost 8 bases and J lost 5, with 12 bases in between. CDR1 is SNHLY and CDR2 is FYNNEI in the germline V gene. The CDR3 extends over 12 amino acids. CDR3 in amino acids: CASLGGQETQYF. As DNA, the CDR3 is TGTGCCAGCTTGGGGGGGCAGGAGACCCAGTACTTC.

This clone occurred once. The chain uses TRBV18 and TRBJ1-1; D not certain. The germline V gene has CDR1 KGHSH and CDR2 LQKENI. This CDR3 comprises 13 residues. V dropped 3 bases and J dropped 6 bases, with 11 bases sitting between them. CDR3 amino acids: CASSPPATAEAFF. CDR3 sequence (DNA): TGTGCCAGCTCACCCCCCGCTACCGCTGAAGCTTTCTTT.

The chain couples TRBV7-3 to TRBJ2-2; 8 bases map to TRBD2. Germline values: CDR1 SGHTA, CDR2 FQGTGA. CDR3 length equals 14 residues. V was pared by 5 bases and J by 5 bases, with 4 bases of the junction left unmatched. CDR3 coding DNA: TGTGCCAGCAGCCTTTCGGGGGGGACCGGGGAGCTGTTTTTT. Its translation: CASSLSGGTGELFF.

This clone was seen only a few times. V is TRBV6-4 and J is TRBJ2-1; D not resolved. This CDR3 region has 13 residues. V lost 5 bases and J lost 7, with 12 bases in between. Germline V gene data show CDR1 as MRHNA and CDR2 as SNTAGT. CDR3 nucleotide sequence: TGTGCCAGCAGTCATGGAGATGTTAATGAGCAGTTCTTC. It specifies CASSHGDVNEQFF.

The chain has TRBV7-3 and TRBJ2-3; 9 bases line up with TRBD2. Germline V lookup: CDR1 SGHTA, CDR2 FQGTGA. This CDR3 contains 15 residues. V shed 5 bases, J shed 4 bases, and the junction held 7 bases outside the gene matches. CDR3 sequence: CASSPMGLAADTQYF. CDR3 DNA sequence: TGTGCCAGCAGCCCAATGGGACTAGCTGCAGATACGCAGTATTTT.

This clone was observed once. The chain combines TRBV6-5 with TRBJ1-6; TRBD1 matches 9 bases. Germline CDR1 reads MNHEY; CDR2 reads SVGAGI. V was pared by 2 bases and J by 5 bases, with 1 base of the junction left unmatched. This CDR3 is built from 15 residues. The CDR3 sequence is CASSYGTGNNSPLHF. The CDR3 nucleotides read TGTGCCAGCAGTTACGGGACAGGGAATAATTCACCCCTCCACTTT.

This rearrangement joins TRBV11-3 to TRBJ2-3, with TRBD2 matching over 9 bases. Germline V gene data show CDR1 as SGHNT and CDR2 as YENEEA. There are 19 residues in the CDR3. V shed 2 bases, J shed 3 bases, and the junction held 15 bases outside the gene matches. The CDR3: CASSLFGGGEWEVTDTQYF. The CDR3 region has the DNA TGTGCCAGCAGCTTATTCGGCGGGGGGGAATGGGAGGTAACAGATACGCAGTATTTT.

CDR3 sequence: CASSVAGGPYEQYF. The CDR3 DNA is TGTGCCAGCAGCGTCGCGGGGGGGCCGTACGAGCAGTACTTC. The rearrangement links TRBV7-2 to TRBJ2-7; 9 bases are shared with TRBD2. There are 14 residues in the CDR3. Trimming at V came to 5 bases and at J to 4 bases, leaving 6 bases not matched to a gene. From germline, CDR1 is SGHTA and CDR2 FQGNSA.

The J gene is TRBJ2-7, the V gene TRBV27; D possibly corresponds to TRBD2 (5 bases). This CDR3 is built from 14 residues. The germline V gene encodes CDR1 MNHEY and CDR2 SMNVEV (reference sequence). Trimming pared 9 bases from V and 2 bases from J, leaving 17 bases between. The CDR3 region is CASVSRGPTYEQYF. CDR3 DNA sequence: TGTGCCAGTGTCAGTCGGGGTCCCACCTACGAGCAGTACTTC.

Concerning this clone: Other DNA sequences from this sample encode an identical CDR3 as well. This chain uses TRBV7-3 with TRBJ2-7; D remains ambiguous. There are 13 residues in the CDR3. V was cut by 2 bases and J by 4 bases, with 9 bases left in between. Germline-derived CDR1 and CDR2 are SGHTA and FQGTGA. CDR3 nucleotide sequence: TGTGCCAGCAGCTTAGGTGGCGGTTACGAGCAGTACTTC. It yields the protein CASSLGGGYEQYF. Complete variable domain (other parts from reference TRBV7-3 and TRBJ2-7): GAGVSQTPSNKVTEKGKYVELRCDPISGHTALYWYRQSLGQGPEFLIYFQGTGAADDSGLPNDRFFAVRPEGSVSTLKIQRTERGDSAVYLCASSLGGGYEQYFGPGTRLTVT.

The rearrangement links TRBV28 to TRBJ1-1; no clear D. Trimming stripped 3 bases from V and 0 bases from J, with 14 bases between. CDR1 is MDHEN and CDR2 is SYDVKM in the germline V gene. The CDR3 extends over 16 amino acids. CDR3 sequence reads: CASSFLTELMNTEAFF. CDR3 coding DNA: TGTGCCAGCAGTTTCCTTACAGAGTTAATGAACACTGAAGCTTTCTTT.

CDR3: CASSDPGVEGNYGYTF. CDR3 in DNA: TGTGCCAGCAGTGACCCGGGGGTAGAAGGTAACTATGGCTACACCTTC. The chain carries TRBV6-1 and TRBJ1-2; tentatively, D is TRBD1 (5 bases). Trimming took 3 bases from V and 1 from J, leaving 15 bases between them. This CDR3 comprises 16 residues. Germline V gene data show CDR1 as MNHNS and CDR2 as SASEGT.

The chain couples TRBV25-1 to TRBJ2-1, with D possibly TRBD2 on 6 matching bases. Trimming removed 6 bases from V and 8 bases from J, with 14 bases in between. CDR3 length equals 13 residues. Germline V gene data show CDR1 as MGHDK and CDR2 as SYGVNS. The CDR3 region is CASSAGSADEQFF. The CDR3 DNA follows: TGTGCCAGCAGCGCGGGATCAGCCGATGAGCAGTTCTTC.

In this sample, this clone turned up once. This chain uses TRBV7-2 with TRBJ2-7; no clear D. The CDR3 loop spans 13 amino acids. The germline V and J ends were trimmed by 5 bases and 3 bases, with 11 bases remaining between them. CDR1 and CDR2 (germline): SGHTA, FQGNSA. The CDR3 protein is CASSPTPIYEQYF. Written as DNA, the CDR3 is TGTGCCAGCAGCCCGACTCCCATCTACGAGCAGTACTTC.

The chain employs TRBV19 and TRBJ1-2, with D perhaps matching TRBD1 (6 bases). V was clipped by 2 bases and J by 6 bases, with 10 bases between them. Germline assignment: CDR1 LNHDA and CDR2 SQIVND (reference sequence). The CDR3 runs 13 residues. DNA of the CDR3: TGTGCCAGTAGTATATTAGGGACAAATGGCTACACCTTC. Protein sequence: CASSILGTNGYTF.

This clone was counted at least ten times. The chain links TRBV19 to TRBJ1-5; 10 nucleotides align to TRBD1. From germline, CDR1 is LNHDA and CDR2 SQIVND (reference sequence). The CDR3 sequence is 18 residues long. V shed 5 bases and J 2 bases; nucleotides not matched to a gene: 12. CDR3 in DNA: TGTGCCAGTAGTGGCGTAGGACAGGGGGTGAGTGGCAATCAGCCCCAGCATTTT. This gives the protein CASSGVGQGVSGNQPQHF.

Remarks on this clone: Other DNA sequences from this sample encode an identical CDR3 as well. The V call is TRBV9, the J call TRBJ2-2, with unresolved D. V lost 0 bases, J lost 3 bases, and 3 bases lay in between. The CDR3 length is 13 residues. Germline CDR1 and CDR2: SGDLS and YYNGEE. CDR3 bases: TGTGCCAGCAGCGTAGCGTACACCGGGGAGCTGTTTTTT. Protein product: CASSVAYTGELFF.